The 21 T cell receptor beta chains below all came from one sample that was sequenced in a study of T cells after posttransplantation cyclophosphamide. A marrow graft followed busulfan-fludarabine conditioning, with cyclophosphamide on days +3 and +4. Sequenced by immunoSEQ multiplex PCR; TCRdb stores in-frame clones only, minus some. The sample yields roughly 8,300 clones, 80% to 90% seen once. The source material was CD4+ T cells sorted from blood, sampled 1162 days after allogeneic stem cell transplant with posttransplant cyclophosphamide. These receptors came from a female patient in her thirties or forties who received an allogeneic stem cell transplant from a related donor, was CMV-positive, and had no GVHD. Part of the T cell pool may stem from the graft donor.

The V call is TRBV7-8, the J call TRBJ1-5; D not certain. Per the germline V gene, CDR1 is SGHVS and CDR2 is FQNEAQ. This CDR3 is 13 amino acids long. Trimming pared 5 bases from V and 5 bases from J, leaving 10 bases between. The CDR3 bases are TGTGCCAGCAGCCCACAGAGTGATCAGCCCCAGCATTTT. Translation: CASSPQSDQPQHF.

The rearrangement joins TRBV5-5 to TRBJ2-7; D gene ambiguous. The germline CDR1 and CDR2 sequences are SGHKS and YYEKEE (reference sequence). CDR3 length: 13 amino acids. Trimming left V 5 bases short and J 1 base short, with 10 bases between. The CDR3 protein is CASSVRRSYEQYF. For the CDR3, the DNA is TGTGCCAGCAGTGTTCGGCGGTCCTACGAGCAGTACTTC.

This clone occurred a few times. This chain links TRBV6-6 with TRBJ1-4; D call uncertain. Germline V CDR1 and CDR2: MNHNY, SVGAGI (reference sequence). CDR3 length: 13 amino acids. V was shortened by 4 bases and J by 6 bases, with 9 bases between the two germline ends. In nucleotides, the CDR3 is TGTGCCAGCAGTTCCCGGGGAGATGAAAAACTGTTTTTT. Residues: CASSSRGDEKLFF.

The V call is TRBV7-2, the J call TRBJ1-1; a possible D gene is TRBD1 (5 bases). Germline loops: CDR1 SGHTA, CDR2 FQGNSA. The CDR3 has 14 amino acids. V lost 5 bases and J lost 1, with 11 bases in between. CDR3 bases: TGTGCCAGCAGCCCTTTTCAGGGGAACACTGAAGCTTTCTTT. As protein: CASSPFQGNTEAFF.

This clone has only a few counts. V gene TRBV7-9 combines with J gene TRBJ2-3; 8 positions agree with TRBD2. CDR1 SEHNR and CDR2 FQNEAQ come from the germline V gene (reference sequence). This CDR3 has 17 amino acids. V lost 5 bases to trimming and J lost 6 bases; unmatched junction nucleotides: 16. CDR3 loop: CASSPMGLVGHPDTQYF. The CDR3 region has the DNA TGTGCCAGCAGCCCGATGGGACTAGTGGGGCACCCGGATACGCAGTATTTT.

The chain employs TRBV6-5 and TRBJ2-3; 13 positions match TRBD2. V gave up 5 bases and J gave up 8 bases; unmatched junction bases: 7. The CDR3 totals 15 residues. Germline V lookup: CDR1 MNHEY, CDR2 SVGAGI. CDR3 amino acids: CASSRGTSGVGTQYF. For the CDR3, the DNA is TGTGCCAGCAGTAGGGGGACTAGCGGGGTCGGTACGCAGTATTTT.

The chain's CDR3 is CASSQDEPHGEDEKLFF. DNA of the CDR3: TGCGCCAGCAGCCAAGATGAACCCCATGGAGAGGATGAAAAACTGTTTTTT. The genes are TRBV4-3 and TRBJ1-4; D is uncertain. The V and J ends lost 0 bases and 6 bases respectively, with 17 bases between them. CDR3 length: 17 amino acids. The germline V gene encodes CDR1 LGHNA and CDR2 YSLEER.

The gene calls are TRBV9 and TRBJ2-5; the D gene is possibly TRBD1 (6 bases). V lost 4 bases to trimming and J lost 3 bases, with 7 bases between them. CDR1 is SGDLS, CDR2 YYNGEE, per germline. This CDR3 is 12 amino acids long. CDR3 residues: CASSHREETQYF. The CDR3 DNA reads as TGTGCCAGCAGCCACAGGGAAGAGACCCAGTACTTC.

The chain employs TRBV2 and TRBJ2-1; 13 bases match TRBD2. Losses at the gene ends were 6 bases for V and 5 bases for J; bases not matched to a gene: 4. Germline-derived CDR1 and CDR2 are SNHLY and FYNNEI. This CDR3 spans 15 amino acids. CDR3 nucleotide sequence: TGTGCCAGCAGCGAACTAGCGGGGGGGCACAATGAGCAGTTCTTC. Translated: CASSELAGGHNEQFF.

This sequence joins TRBV18 and TRBJ2-2; TRBD1 matches 7 bases. The CDR3 runs to 15 residues. V was pared by 3 bases and J by 6 bases, with 7 bases of the junction left unmatched. The V gene's germline CDR1 is KGHSH and CDR2 LQKENI. The CDR3 DNA reads TGTGCCAGCTCACCGACAGGGTTGGGTCCCGGGGAGCTGTTTTTT. It encodes CASSPTGLGPGELFF.

The chain's CDR3 is CASSVGARERYNEQFF. The CDR3 DNA follows: TGTGCCAGCAGCGTAGGTGCGAGGGAAAGATACAATGAGCAGTTCTTC. The rearrangement joins TRBV9 to TRBJ2-1, with D possibly being TRBD2 (5 bases). CDR1 SGDLS and CDR2 YYNGEE come from the germline V gene. The CDR3 consists of 16 residues. V was cut by 0 bases and J by 4 bases, with 14 bases left in between. Based on the CDR3 plus reference TRBV9 and TRBJ2-1, the full variable domain is DSGVTQTPKHLITATGQRVTLRCSPRSGDLSVYWYQQSLDQGLQFLIQYYNGEERAKGNILERFSAQQFPDLHSELNLSSLELGDSALYFCASSVGARERYNEQFFGPGTRLTVL.

The chain has TRBV7-8 and TRBJ2-3, with D hard to call. The V gene's germline CDR1 is SGHVS and CDR2 FQNEAQ. The V end lost 1 base, the J end lost 2 bases, and 4 bases lay between the germline ends. The CDR3 is made up of 13 amino acids. The CDR3 region is CASSLVYTDTQYF. The CDR3 region has the DNA TGTGCCAGCAGCTTAGTCTACACAGATACGCAGTATTTT.

The CDR3 nucleotides read TGTGCCAGCTCCCCCCGCGGGCGGGGGGGATTTATCTATGAGCAGTTCTTC. It codes for CASSPRGRGGFIYEQFF. J is TRBJ2-1 and V is TRBV18, with TRBD2 identical over 9 bases. The J segment lost 8 bases and the V segment lost 6 bases, leaving 17 bases of the junction unmatched. The CDR3 totals 17 residues. The germline gives CDR1 KGHSH, CDR2 LQKENI.

The chain links TRBV9 to TRBJ1-2; weak D call: TRBD1 (5 bases). With 4 bases removed from V and 7 bases from J, the gap between germline ends came to 14 bases. Germline V gene sequence: CDR1 SGDLS, CDR2 YYNGEE. This CDR3 has 13 amino acids. CDR3 sequence: CASSPLVGLGYTF. The DNA for the CDR3 is TGTGCCAGCAGCCCCCTCGTGGGGCTTGGCTACACCTTC.

The CDR3 sequence is CASSPRTDQETQYF. CDR3 sequence (DNA): TGTGCCAGCTCACCACGAACTGACCAAGAGACCCAGTACTTC. This sequence joins TRBV18 and TRBJ2-5; the D is unclear. Germline assignment: CDR1 KGHSH and CDR2 LQKENI. Trimming cost V 1 base and J 0 bases, with 6 bases left between them. The CDR3 is 14 amino acids.

CDR3 amino acids: CASSSIYGYTF. The CDR3 DNA sequence: TGTGCCAGCAGCTCAATTTATGGCTACACCTTC. The chain links TRBV7-2 to TRBJ1-2; unclear D gene. V shed 4 bases and J shed 5 bases, with 5 bases lying between them. Germline-derived CDR1 and CDR2 are SGHTA and FQGNSA. The CDR3 totals 11 residues. Together with reference TRBV7-2 and TRBJ1-2, the CDR3 gives the full variable domain: GAGVSQSPSNKVTEKGKDVELRCDPISGHTALYWYRQSLGQGLEFLIYFQGNSAPDKSGLPSDRFSAERTGGSVSTLTIQRTQQEDSAVYLCASSSIYGYTFGSGTRLTVV.

On this clone: This sample also contains other DNA sequences that code for the same CDR3. The V gene is TRBV10-3, the J gene TRBJ1-6; 10 nucleotides line up with TRBD1. The CDR3 has 19 residues. V lost 4 bases, J lost 7 bases, and 16 bases stayed unmatched. Germline V CDR1 and CDR2: ENHRY, SYGVKD. CDR3 in amino acids: CAISARGAGTGAINSPLHF. CDR3 DNA sequence: TGTGCCATCAGTGCTCGGGGGGCCGGGACAGGGGCTATAAATTCACCCCTCCACTTT.

As DNA, the CDR3 is TGTGCCACCAGCCTTCCGCGGGTTAATCAGCCCCAGCATTTT. The encoded protein is CATSLPRVNQPQHF. The chain joins TRBV15 to TRBJ1-5; the D is unclear. The CDR3 is 14 amino acids. From germline, CDR1 is LNHNV and CDR2 YYDKDF (reference sequence). Trimming removed 5 bases at V and 4 bases at J, with 12 bases between.

The J gene is TRBJ1-6, the V gene TRBV11-1, with D possibly being TRBD1 (5 bases). In germline, CDR1 is SGHAT, CDR2 FQDESV (reference sequence). This CDR3 comprises 14 residues. The V gene lost 3 bases and the J gene lost 5 bases, with 8 bases spanning the gap. Here the CDR3 reads CASSFRGNNSPLHF. CDR3 bases: TGTGCCAGCAGCTTTAGGGGCAATAATTCACCCCTCCACTTT.

V usage is TRBV10-3 and J usage is TRBJ2-5; D is unresolved. The germline V and J ends were trimmed by 0 bases and 1 base, with 3 bases remaining between them. Germline V lookup: CDR1 ENHRY, CDR2 SYGVKD. The length of the CDR3 is 13 residues. As DNA, the CDR3 is TGTGCCATCAGTGAGTCGGCCCAAGAGACCCAGTACTTC. As protein: CAISESAQETQYF.

This clone was picked up one time. This chain uses TRBV2 with TRBJ2-1; TRBD1 aligns across 9 bases. Trimming took 2 bases from V and 7 from J; bases not matched to a gene: 9. CDR3 size: 16 residues. The germline gives CDR1 SNHLY, CDR2 FYNNEI. The CDR3 DNA sequence: TGTGCCAGCAGTGAACGGAGTCCCGGGACAGGGAATGAGCAGTTCTTC. This gives the protein CASSERSPGTGNEQFF.